Presented here are 9 T cell receptor beta chains from one specimen sequenced in a study of cytomegalovirus exposure and HLA in healthy donors. Amplification used 60 Vbeta primers and 13 Jbeta primers. Sequencing used immunoSEQ multiplex PCR; TCRdb keeps in-frame clones, though not all of them. Among over 200,000 clones listed, roughly 79% were seen once. The specimen sequenced was PBMCs. These receptors were obtained from a woman aged 40-49 years in good health and CMV-seronegative.

The chain carries TRBV27 and TRBJ2-5; 8 positions agree with TRBD2. V was pared by 6 bases and J by 5 bases, with 8 bases of the junction left unmatched. Germline V CDR1 and CDR2: MNHEY, SMNVEV (reference sequence). This CDR3 spans 14 amino acids. CDR3: CASRPAGGRETQYF. For the CDR3, the DNA is TGTGCCAGCAGGCCGGCGGGGGGACGGGAGACCCAGTACTTC.

This sequence joins TRBV11-2 and TRBJ2-7; D might be TRBD1 (6 bases). The V end was cut by 2 bases, the J end by 4 bases, with 15 bases between. The CDR3 runs 15 residues. Per germline, CDR1 SGHAT and CDR2 FQNNGV. CDR3 sequence: CASSLRPGVPYEQYF. In nucleotides, the CDR3 is TGTGCCAGCAGCTTAAGACCAGGGGTGCCTTACGAGCAGTACTTC.

The V and J genes are TRBV11-2 and TRBJ2-1; no reliable D call. Germline CDR1 is SGHAT and CDR2 is FQNNGV. V lost 2 bases and J lost 0, with 11 bases in between. This CDR3 region has 16 residues. Here the CDR3 reads CASSLPGPSSYNEQFF. The CDR3 nucleotides read TGTGCCAGCAGCTTACCCGGTCCGAGCTCCTACAATGAGCAGTTCTTC.

The V gene is TRBV27, the J gene TRBJ1-5; a weak D match, TRBD1 (6 bases). Germline CDR1 MNHEY, CDR2 SMNVEV (reference sequence). V was cut by 3 bases and J by 2 bases, with 14 bases left in between. This CDR3 is 16 amino acids long. CDR3 DNA sequence: TGTGCCAGCAGTTTCGTTGCAGGGGTCGGCAATCAGCCCCAGCATTTT. Translating gives CASSFVAGVGNQPQHF.

V and J are TRBV27 and TRBJ1-4; maybe TRBD1 (5 bases). This CDR3 is 17 amino acids long. V shed 4 bases and J shed 1 base, with 16 bases lying between them. Germline loops: CDR1 MNHEY, CDR2 SMNVEV (reference sequence). CDR3 DNA: TGTGCCAGCAGTTCAATTGGGGGGGTATTAACTAATGAAAAACTGTTTTTT. This gives the protein CASSSIGGVLTNEKLFF.

This clone was counted between two and nine times. This chain connects TRBV11-2 to TRBJ1-2, with a weak D call TRBD1 (6 bases). Germline loops: CDR1 SGHAT, CDR2 FQNNGV. This CDR3 region has 13 residues. Trimming stripped 5 bases from V and 1 base from J, with 8 bases between. In nucleotides, the CDR3 is TGTGCCAGCAGCAAGGACAGTAACTATGGCTACACCTTC. Encoded protein: CASSKDSNYGYTF.

This clone was seen a few times. V gene TRBV10-3 combines with J gene TRBJ1-1, with a weak D call TRBD1 (6 bases). The CDR3 runs to 14 residues. Trimming cost V 6 bases and J 4 bases, with 15 bases left between them. Germline CDR1 ENHRY, CDR2 SYGVKD. Here the CDR3 reads CAISRGGAGTEAFF. CDR3 in DNA: TGTGCCATCAGCCGTGGGGGCGCCGGCACTGAAGCTTTCTTT.

The chain has TRBV5-1 and TRBJ1-3; TRBD1 is a possible D gene (6 bases). V was clipped by 0 bases and J by 3 bases, with 13 bases between them. The CDR3 extends over 16 amino acids. CDR1 is SGHRS, CDR2 YFSETQ, per germline. The CDR3 DNA follows: TGCGCCAGCAGCTTGGGGGTCGCAGGGGATGGAAACACCATATATTTT. It codes for CASSLGVAGDGNTIYF.

The chain uses TRBV6-5 and TRBJ1-4; a weak D match, TRBD1 (5 bases). The CDR3 has 15 residues. From germline, CDR1 is MNHEY and CDR2 SVGAGI. The V end lost 2 bases, the J end lost 6 bases, and 13 bases lay between the germline ends. The DNA for the CDR3 is TGTGCCAGCAGTTACGGCTGGGGGGTCGATGAAAAACTGTTTTTT. Translating gives CASSYGWGVDEKLFF.